This TCR beta chain was identified during a study of blood T cell repertoires in COVID-19. The overall study: PBMCs, B-cell-depleted T cells, or T cells were the source of the cDNA or gDNA that made up the material.

In germline, CDR1 is GTSNPN, CDR2 SVGIG (reference sequence). This CDR3 contains 12 residues. Trimming took off 4 bases at V and 2 bases at J, with 8 bases between the two ends. In the original processing: Reference gene primer amplification yielded estimated nucleated cell counts. TCRdb's table, derived via immunoSEQ multiplex PCR, lists solely in-frame clones and lacks some. V, J and clone size derive from that table, while D and trimming were established from the DNA sequence. Of about 280,000 clones detected, approximately 83% appear once; the ten largest clones hold 2.1%. Specimen: peripheral blood. The J gene is TRBJ1-1, the V gene TRBV30; D call uncertain. This TCR derives from a woman aged 25 to 39 who had recovered from COVID-19. The CDR3 sequence: CAWKLPNTEAFF. The DNA of the CDR3 is TGTGCCTGGAAACTCCCTAACACTGAAGCTTTCTTT.